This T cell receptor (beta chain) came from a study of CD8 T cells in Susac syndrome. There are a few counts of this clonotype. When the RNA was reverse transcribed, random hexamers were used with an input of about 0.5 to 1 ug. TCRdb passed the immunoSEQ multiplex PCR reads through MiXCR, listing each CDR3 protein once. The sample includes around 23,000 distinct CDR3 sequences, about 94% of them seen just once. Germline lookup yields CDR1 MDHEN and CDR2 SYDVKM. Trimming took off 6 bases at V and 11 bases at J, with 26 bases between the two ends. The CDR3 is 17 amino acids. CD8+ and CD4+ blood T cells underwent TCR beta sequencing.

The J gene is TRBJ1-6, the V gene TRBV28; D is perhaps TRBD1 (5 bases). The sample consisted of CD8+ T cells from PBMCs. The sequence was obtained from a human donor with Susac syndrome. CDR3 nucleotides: TGTGCCAGCAGAAAATTCGGGGGGGTGGGCCGGCAGACACCCCTCCACTTT. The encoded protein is CASRKFGGVGRQTPLHF.